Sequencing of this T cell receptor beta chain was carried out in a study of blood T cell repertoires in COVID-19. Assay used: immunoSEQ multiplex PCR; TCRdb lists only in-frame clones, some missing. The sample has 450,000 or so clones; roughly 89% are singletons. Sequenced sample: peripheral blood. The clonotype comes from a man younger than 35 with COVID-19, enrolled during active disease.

The CDR3 loop reads CASSPGTSEETQYF. In nucleotides, the CDR3 is TGTGCCAGCAGCCCCGGGACTAGCGAAGAGACCCAGTACTTC. The rearrangement joins TRBV7-9 to TRBJ2-5; 10 nucleotides match TRBD2. The junction had 3 bases not matched to a gene; V was cut back by 5 bases and J by 3 bases. This CDR3 is 14 amino acids long. Germline lookup yields CDR1 SEHNR and CDR2 FQNEAQ (reference sequence).